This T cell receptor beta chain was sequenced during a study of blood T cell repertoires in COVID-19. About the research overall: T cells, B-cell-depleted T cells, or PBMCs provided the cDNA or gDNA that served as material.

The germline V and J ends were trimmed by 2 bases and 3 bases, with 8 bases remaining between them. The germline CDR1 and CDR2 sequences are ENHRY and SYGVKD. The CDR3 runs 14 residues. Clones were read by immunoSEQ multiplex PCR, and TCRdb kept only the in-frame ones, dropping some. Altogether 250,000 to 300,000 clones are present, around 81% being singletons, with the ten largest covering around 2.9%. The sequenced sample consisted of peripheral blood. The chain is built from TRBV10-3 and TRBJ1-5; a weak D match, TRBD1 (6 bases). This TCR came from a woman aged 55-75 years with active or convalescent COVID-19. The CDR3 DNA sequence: TGTGCCATCAGTGAGGGACAGCCCAATCAGCCCCAGCATTTT. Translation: CAISEGQPNQPQHF.